Shown below are 29 T cell receptor beta chains from a single sample sequenced in a study of shared clonotypes between healthy human individuals. Clones were sequenced by immunoSEQ multiplex PCR, and TCRdb holds only the in-frame ones, with some missing. The sample yields hundreds of thousands of clones, under 80% seen once. The sequenced material came from memory CD4+ T cells sorted from blood. Subset indicated: CD45RA-negative fraction. The receptor set was obtained from a young woman in good health.

The chain employs TRBV5-1 and TRBJ2-7; 7 bases are shared with TRBD2. Germline V gene data show CDR1 as SGHRS and CDR2 as YFSETQ. V lost 2 bases to trimming and J lost 5 bases; unmatched junction nucleotides: 10. This CDR3 region has 15 residues. Written as DNA, the CDR3 is TGCGCCAGCAGCTTTACTAGCGCCACATCTAACGAGCAGTACTTC. Translation gives CASSFTSATSNEQYF.

Written as DNA, the CDR3 is TGCGCCAGCAGGGCGAGGTCAGGGACAGAGACTAACTATGGCTACACCTTC. Encoded protein: CASRARSGTETNYGYTF. The chain carries TRBV4-1 and TRBJ1-2, with TRBD1 matching over 7 bases. Losses at the gene ends were 6 bases for V and 0 bases for J; bases not matched to a gene: 13. The CDR3 runs 17 residues. The V gene's germline CDR1 is MGHRA and CDR2 YSYEKL.

The V gene is TRBV5-1, the J gene TRBJ2-2; TRBD2 aligns across 9 bases. CDR3 length: 14 amino acids. Germline V gives CDR1 SGHRS, CDR2 YFSETQ. Losses at the gene ends were 2 bases for V and 6 bases for J; bases not matched to a gene: 2. CDR3 sequence reads: CASSFSGSSGELFF. CDR3 nucleotide sequence: TGCGCCAGCAGCTTTAGCGGGAGTTCCGGGGAGCTGTTTTTT.

This chain connects TRBV11-2 to TRBJ2-5; no reliable D call. V dropped 7 bases and J dropped 2 bases, with 14 bases sitting between them. There are 14 residues in the CDR3. Germline V gene lookup returns CDR1 SGHAT and CDR2 FQNNGV. Here the CDR3 reads CASTSLKVQETQYF. The CDR3 DNA reads TGTGCCAGCACCTCCCTCAAGGTTCAAGAGACCCAGTACTTC.

The chain uses TRBV7-6 and TRBJ1-1, with D maybe TRBD1 (6 bases). Trimming left V 6 bases short and J 3 bases short, with 17 bases between. Germline V gene sequence: CDR1 SGHVS, CDR2 FNYEAQ. The CDR3 spans 15 residues. DNA of the CDR3: TGTGCCAGCAGTCCTGCCAGGGGAGGGTACACTGAAGCTTTCTTT. Protein sequence: CASSPARGGYTEAFF.

This chain connects TRBV29-1 to TRBJ2-1; no firm D call. The germline V gene has CDR1 SQVTM and CDR2 ANQGSEA. The CDR3 length is 14 residues. Deletions cut 5 bases from V and 7 bases from J, with 18 bases between. The CDR3 nucleotides are TGCAGCGTTTCCCCCAGGCTCGGAAGAAATGAGCAGTTCTTC. This encodes CSVSPRLGRNEQFF.

This chain uses TRBV6-1 with TRBJ1-1; 7 nucleotides align to TRBD1. This CDR3 region has 15 residues. The J segment lost 6 bases and the V segment lost 1 base, leaving 8 bases of the junction unmatched. Germline lookup yields CDR1 MNHNS and CDR2 SASEGT. The CDR3 reads CASSEGAGGDAEAFF. CDR3 DNA: TGTGCCAGCAGTGAAGGAGCAGGGGGAGACGCTGAAGCTTTCTTT.

This clone was counted a single time. This sequence joins TRBV5-6 and TRBJ2-7, with D maybe TRBD2 (5 bases). V shed 4 bases and J shed 2 bases, with 19 bases lying between them. Germline CDR1 is SGHDT and CDR2 is YYEEEE. The CDR3 has 16 amino acids. The CDR3 coding sequence is TGTGCCAGCAGCCACCCTCGTCCGGGAAGGGCCTACGAGCAGTACTTC. This translates into CASSHPRPGRAYEQYF. Together with reference TRBV5-6 and TRBJ2-7, the CDR3 gives the full variable domain: DAGVTQSPTHLIKTRGQQVTLRCSPKSGHDTVSWYQQALGQGPQFIFQYYEEEERQRGNFPDRFSGHQFPNYSSELNVNALLLGDSALYLCASSHPRPGRAYEQYFGPGTRLTVT.

The genes are TRBV28 and TRBJ2-5; unclear D gene. The CDR3 has 14 amino acids. The V end lost 5 bases, the J end lost 4 bases, and 14 bases lay between the germline ends. CDR1 is MDHEN, CDR2 SYDVKM, per germline. For the CDR3, the DNA is TGTGCCAGCAGTCATACAATGGACGGAGAGACCCAGTACTTC. It yields the protein CASSHTMDGETQYF.

The genes are TRBV10-2 and TRBJ1-2; D is possibly TRBD1 (6 bases). Germline-derived CDR1 and CDR2 are WSHSY and SAAADI. V was shortened by 9 bases and J by 6 bases, with 20 bases between the two germline ends. There are 14 residues in the CDR3. This CDR3 is CARNEKGGFNGYTF. The CDR3 DNA is TGCGCCAGAAATGAGAAAGGGGGTTTCAATGGCTACACCTTC.

This clone was seen only once. J is TRBJ2-1 and V is TRBV19; D assignment may be TRBD1 or TRBD2 (5 bases each). The length of the CDR3 is 15 residues. The germline V gene encodes CDR1 LNHDA and CDR2 SQIVND (reference sequence). Trimming cost V 1 base and J 4 bases, with 11 bases left between them. In DNA, the CDR3 is TGTGCCAGTAGTATAGGGACAAGGAGGTACAATGAGCAGTTCTTC. Translating gives CASSIGTRRYNEQFF.

The gene calls are TRBV7-6 and TRBJ1-5; D gene uncertain. Germline CDR1 is SGHVS and CDR2 is FNYEAQ. The CDR3 extends over 13 amino acids. Deletions cut 5 bases from V and 7 bases from J, with 12 bases between. For the CDR3, the DNA is TGTGCCAGCAGCCCCGGACCGGCCCAGCCCCAGCATTTT. Amino acids: CASSPGPAQPQHF.

V usage is TRBV2 and J usage is TRBJ2-5; D unclear. The CDR3 length is 12 residues. V dropped 3 bases and J dropped 5 bases, with 7 bases sitting between them. Germline lookup yields CDR1 SNHLY and CDR2 FYNNEI. CDR3 loop: CASSDRMETQYF. DNA for the CDR3: TGTGCCAGCAGTGACCGGATGGAGACCCAGTACTTC. Together with reference TRBV2 and TRBJ2-5, the CDR3 gives the full variable domain: EPEVTQTPSHQVTQMGQEVILRCVPISNHLYFYWYRQILGQKVEFLVSFYNNEISEKSEIFDDQFSVERPDGSNFTLKIRSTKLEDSAMYFCASSDRMETQYFGPGTRLLVL.

The chain is built from TRBV10-3 and TRBJ2-7; either TRBD1 or TRBD2 may supply D (5 bases each). Germline V gene sequence: CDR1 ENHRY, CDR2 SYGVKD. This CDR3 is built from 13 residues. Trimming removed 6 bases from V and 1 base from J, with 10 bases in between. The CDR3 loop is CAIRWDGSYEQYF. DNA of the CDR3: TGTGCCATCAGGTGGGACGGATCCTACGAGCAGTACTTC.

The V call is TRBV4-1, the J call TRBJ2-5, with 10 bases that match TRBD2. The CDR3 length is 18 residues. Germline loops: CDR1 MGHRA, CDR2 YSYEKL. The trim removed 1 base at V and 5 bases at J, leaving 13 bases unmatched. The CDR3 is CASSQATVASGSGETQYF. The DNA of the CDR3 is TGCGCCAGCAGCCAAGCGACGGTTGCTAGCGGGAGCGGGGAGACCCAGTACTTC.

The rearrangement links TRBV5-6 to TRBJ2-7; 12 bases line up with TRBD2. V dropped 2 bases and J dropped 9; count of bases not matched to a gene: 15. Germline CDR1 and CDR2: SGHDT and YYEEEE. The CDR3 runs to 17 residues. CDR3 sequence reads: CASSFSRTSGIISGQYF. CDR3 DNA sequence: TGTGCCAGCAGCTTTTCTAGGACTAGCGGGATAATCTCGGGGCAGTACTTC.

CDR3 loop: CASRSAGATTNEKLFF. The CDR3 DNA is TGTGCCAGCCGCAGTGCGGGGGCCACAACTAATGAAAAACTGTTTTTT. The chain joins TRBV19 to TRBJ1-4, with D perhaps matching TRBD1 (6 bases). This CDR3 comprises 16 residues. CDR1 and CDR2 (germline): LNHDA, SQIVND (reference sequence). V shed 9 bases and J shed 0 bases, with 17 bases lying between them.

The chain carries TRBV7-8 and TRBJ2-7, with D possibly being TRBD2 (6 bases). V dropped 0 bases and J dropped 3 bases, with 15 bases sitting between them. Germline loops: CDR1 SGHVS, CDR2 FQNEAQ. The CDR3 loop spans 16 amino acids. The chain's CDR3 is CASSLAVVGGYYEQYF. The CDR3 region has the DNA TGTGCCAGCAGCTTAGCAGTAGTGGGGGGTTACTACGAGCAGTACTTC.

The chain is built from TRBV10-3 and TRBJ2-2; D not resolved. In germline, CDR1 is ENHRY, CDR2 SYGVKD. Trimming removed 0 bases at V and 6 bases at J, with 29 bases between. The CDR3 extends over 21 amino acids. The CDR3 region is CAISESTLEQAPWQLSGELFF. The CDR3, as DNA: TGTGCCATCAGTGAGTCGACTCTGGAGCAGGCCCCGTGGCAGTTGTCCGGGGAGCTGTTTTTT.

The V call is TRBV19, the J call TRBJ2-6; D is ambiguous. The CDR3 has 16 amino acids. Per germline, CDR1 LNHDA and CDR2 SQIVND (reference sequence). The V end lost 3 bases, the J end lost 0 bases, and 9 bases lay between the germline ends. The CDR3 loop reads CASSMTQISGANVLTF. CDR3 DNA sequence: TGTGCCAGTAGTATGACACAAATCTCTGGGGCCAACGTCCTGACTTTC. Supplemented by reference TRBV19 and TRBJ2-6, the full variable domain reads DGGITQSPKYLFRKEGQNVTLSCEQNLNHDAMYWYRQDPGQGLRLIYYSQIVNDFQKGDIAEGYSVSREKKESFPLTVTSAQKNPTAFYLCASSMTQISGANVLTFGAGSRLTVL.

This chain links TRBV7-9 with TRBJ2-1; 7 bases are shared with TRBD2. V was pared by 1 base and J by 0 bases, with 3 bases of the junction left unmatched. Germline lookup yields CDR1 SEHNR and CDR2 FQNEAQ (reference sequence). The CDR3 totals 16 residues. CDR3 residues: CASSLERGFSYNEQFF. The CDR3, as DNA: TGTGCCAGCAGCTTAGAGCGGGGCTTCTCCTACAATGAGCAGTTCTTC.

This clone was detected ten times or more. CDR3 bases: TGTGCCAGCAGCTCTATGGACGGTCCCTACGAGCAGTACTTC. Protein sequence: CASSSMDGPYEQYF. The chain has TRBV7-8 and TRBJ2-7; D is unclear. This CDR3 has 14 residues. With 4 bases removed from V and 2 bases from J, the gap between germline ends came to 12 bases. Germline V gene sequence: CDR1 SGHVS, CDR2 FQNEAQ.

CDR3 DNA sequence: TGTGCCAGCAGCTTAGTATTGGGGTTCGAAGACTACGAGCAGTACTTC. It translates to CASSLVLGFEDYEQYF. J is TRBJ2-7 and V is TRBV7-8; D is unclear. CDR3 length equals 16 residues. Germline CDR1 is SGHVS and CDR2 is FQNEAQ. The V and J ends lost 1 base and 3 bases respectively, with 16 bases between them.

A word on this clone: This may arise from a read error, as a much more abundant clone is one base away. The identical CDR3 is also encoded by other nucleotide sequences in the sample. The J gene is TRBJ2-3, the V gene TRBV5-1, with D possibly TRBD1 on 5 matching bases. The V gene's germline CDR1 is SGHRS and CDR2 YFSETQ. This CDR3 is built from 15 residues. CDR3 sequence reads: CASSLRQSRTDTQYF. The CDR3 coding sequence is TGCGCCAGCAGCTTGAGACAGTCCCGCACGGATACGCAGTATTTT.

This sequence joins TRBV5-1 and TRBJ1-2, with no clear D. Germline V CDR1 and CDR2: SGHRS, YFSETQ. The CDR3 totals 14 residues. Trimming left V 0 bases short and J 8 bases short, with 14 bases between. The CDR3 DNA reads as TGCGCCAGCAGCTTGGGTCCGGGGTCGAGGGGCTACACCTTC. Translating it yields CASSLGPGSRGYTF.

The genes are TRBV5-1 and TRBJ2-2, with 7 bases that match TRBD1. This CDR3 is built from 19 residues. Germline V CDR1 and CDR2: SGHRS, YFSETQ. V trimming: 4 bases; J trimming: 0 bases; junction bases outside the gene matches: 15. CDR3 region: CASSDRDSVIVANTGELFF. CDR3 coding DNA: TGCGCCAGCAGCGACCGGGACAGCGTGATTGTCGCGAACACCGGGGAGCTGTTTTTT.

The V gene is TRBV5-1, the J gene TRBJ1-2; TRBD1 might be the D (5 bases). This CDR3 is 17 amino acids long. Between the trimmed V and J ends, which lost 4 bases and 4 bases, there was a span of 23 bases. Germline CDR1 is SGHRS and CDR2 is YFSETQ. In nucleotides, the CDR3 is TGCGCCAGCAGCACGGGACGGGAGCGGGTTGGAGGCTATGGCTACACCTTC. It encodes CASSTGRERVGGYGYTF.

This chain connects TRBV5-8 to TRBJ2-5; TRBD2 might be the D (6 bases). Germline V gene lookup returns CDR1 SGHTS and CDR2 YDEGEE. CDR3 length: 14 residues. The V end lost 2 bases, the J end lost 2 bases, and 10 bases lay between the germline ends. DNA of the CDR3: TGTGCCAGCAGCTTTGGCGCGGGACAAGAGACCCAGTACTTC. It yields the protein CASSFGAGQETQYF.

A remark on this clone: A clone one base away is much larger, so this may be a read error. This chain connects TRBV6-5 to TRBJ1-1; 7 bases match TRBD1. CDR3 length: 13 amino acids. Germline assignment: CDR1 MNHEY and CDR2 SVGAGI. J lost 3 bases, V lost 6 bases, and 4 bases had no gene match. This CDR3 is CASSSQGHTEAFF. The DNA for the CDR3 is TGTGCCAGCAGCTCACAGGGGCACACTGAAGCTTTCTTT.